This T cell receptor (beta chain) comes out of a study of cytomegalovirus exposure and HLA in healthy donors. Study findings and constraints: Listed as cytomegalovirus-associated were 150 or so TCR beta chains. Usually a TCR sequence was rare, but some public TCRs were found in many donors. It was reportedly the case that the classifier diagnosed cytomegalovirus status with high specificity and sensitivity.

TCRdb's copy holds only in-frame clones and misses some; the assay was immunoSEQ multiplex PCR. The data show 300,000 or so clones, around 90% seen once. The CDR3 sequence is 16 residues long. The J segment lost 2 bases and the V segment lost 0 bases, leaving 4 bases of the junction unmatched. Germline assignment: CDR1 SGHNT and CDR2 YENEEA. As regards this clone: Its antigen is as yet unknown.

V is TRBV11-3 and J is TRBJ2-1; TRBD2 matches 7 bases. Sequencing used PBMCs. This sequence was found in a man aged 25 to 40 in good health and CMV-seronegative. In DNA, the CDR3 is TGTGCCAGCAGCTTAGACACAGCGGGACCCTACAATGAGCAGTTCTTC. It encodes CASSLDTAGPYNEQFF.